This TCR beta chain was sequenced during a study of OX40 agonist ivuxolimab in advanced cancers. CDR1 is MNHNY, CDR2 SVGAGI, per germline (reference sequence). The CDR3 covers 15 residues. V was clipped by 11 bases and J by 4 bases; unmatched bases: 14. Libraries were prepared by immunoSEQ multiplex PCR; TCRdb keeps only in-frame clonotypes and omits some of them. In the table there are 65,000 to 95,000 clones, 88% of which are singletons. The chain links TRBV6-6 to TRBJ1-2; 9 bases fit TRBD1. The source is an adult with an advanced solid tumor such as melanoma, head and neck, liver or kidney cancer. Specimen: CD4+ or CD8+ T cells sorted from blood, collected in a trial of the OX40 agonist ivuxolimab. The DNA for the CDR3 is TGTGCCGGCACAGGGGGCCAGGCTTTTATCTATGGCTACACCTTC. Amino acids: CAGTGGQAFIYGYTF.